The 2 T cell receptor beta chains in this list originate from one sample, sequenced in a study of regulatory T cells in long-lasting Graves disease. This sample's time point: newly diagnosed GD, antithyroid drugs for less than 3 months. Following extraction of RNA from PBMCs, that RNA was used to make the TCR library. To make TCR beta libraries, researchers used iRepertoire HTBI primers and Arm-PCR of CDR3 regions. TCRdb reprocessed the multiplex PCR reads via MiXCR and lists one record per CDR3 protein. This table holds 360,000 or so distinct CDR3 sequences, about 11% found once. These data were likewise used in another study, on T cells in Graves' hyperthyroidism and ophthalmopathy.

Sequenced here: peripheral blood mononuclear cells (PBMCs), sampled at new diagnosis, from a patient treated with antithyroid drugs. The receptors were sampled from a woman aged 18-29 years with Graves disease.

In regard to this clonotype: A much larger clone lies one base from this, so it may be a read error. CDR3 nucleotides: TGCAGCGCTGTTCCCGGACAGACGAACACTGAAGCTTTCTTT. It codes for CSAVPGQTNTEAFF. The chain recombines TRBV29-1 with TRBJ1-1; TRBD1 might be the D (6 bases). The V gene's germline CDR1 is SQVTM and CDR2 ANQGSEA. This CDR3 contains 14 residues. Trimming took 7 bases from V and 1 from J, leaving 16 bases between them.

There are many counts of this clonotype. The genes are TRBV7-2 and TRBJ2-3, with 7 bases lining up with TRBD1. The CDR3 loop spans 14 amino acids. V lost 5 bases and J lost 2; bases outside the gene matches: 4. Germline V gives CDR1 SGHTA, CDR2 FQGNSA. CDR3 bases: TGTGCCAGCAGCCAAGGACAGGCCACAGATACGCAGTATTTT. Protein: CASSQGQATDTQYF.